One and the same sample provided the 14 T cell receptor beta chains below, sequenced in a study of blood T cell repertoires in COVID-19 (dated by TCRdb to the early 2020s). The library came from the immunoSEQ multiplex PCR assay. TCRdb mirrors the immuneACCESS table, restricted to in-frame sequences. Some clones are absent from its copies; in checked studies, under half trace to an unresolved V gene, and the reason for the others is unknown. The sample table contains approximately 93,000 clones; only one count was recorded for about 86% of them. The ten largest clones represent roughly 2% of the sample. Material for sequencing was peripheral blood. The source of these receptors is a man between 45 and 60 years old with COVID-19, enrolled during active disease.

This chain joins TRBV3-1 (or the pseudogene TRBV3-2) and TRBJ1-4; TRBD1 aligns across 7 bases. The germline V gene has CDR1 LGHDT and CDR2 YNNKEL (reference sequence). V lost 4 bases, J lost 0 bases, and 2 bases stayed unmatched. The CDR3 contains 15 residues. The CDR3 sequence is CASSRGTATNEKLFF. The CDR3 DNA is TGTGCCAGCAGCCGAGGGACAGCAACTAATGAAAAACTGTTTTTT.

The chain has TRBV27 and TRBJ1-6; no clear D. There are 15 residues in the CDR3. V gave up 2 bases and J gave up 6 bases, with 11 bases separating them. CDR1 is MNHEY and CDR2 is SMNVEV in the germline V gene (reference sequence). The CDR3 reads CASSLGPGINSPLHF. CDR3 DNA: TGTGCCAGCAGTTTAGGCCCGGGGATTAATTCACCCCTCCACTTT.

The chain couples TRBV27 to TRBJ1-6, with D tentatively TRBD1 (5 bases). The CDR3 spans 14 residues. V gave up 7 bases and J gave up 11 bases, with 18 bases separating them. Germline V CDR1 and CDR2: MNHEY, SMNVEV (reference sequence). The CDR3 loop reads CASTLSGSVTPLHF. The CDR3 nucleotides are TGTGCCAGCACCTTATCAGGGAGTGTGACACCCCTCCACTTT.

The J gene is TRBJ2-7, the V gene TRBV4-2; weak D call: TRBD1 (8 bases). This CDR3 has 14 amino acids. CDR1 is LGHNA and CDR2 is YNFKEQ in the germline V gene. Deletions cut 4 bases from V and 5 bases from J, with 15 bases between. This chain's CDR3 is CASSLQGGGDEQYF. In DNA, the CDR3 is TGTGCCAGCAGCCTACAGGGGGGAGGGGACGAGCAGTACTTC.

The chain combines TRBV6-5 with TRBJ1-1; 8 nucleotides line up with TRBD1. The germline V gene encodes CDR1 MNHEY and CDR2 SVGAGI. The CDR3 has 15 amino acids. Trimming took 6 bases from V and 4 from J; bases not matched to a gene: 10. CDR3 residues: CASSETGEFGTEAFF. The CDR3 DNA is TGTGCCAGCAGCGAGACAGGGGAATTCGGCACTGAAGCTTTCTTT.

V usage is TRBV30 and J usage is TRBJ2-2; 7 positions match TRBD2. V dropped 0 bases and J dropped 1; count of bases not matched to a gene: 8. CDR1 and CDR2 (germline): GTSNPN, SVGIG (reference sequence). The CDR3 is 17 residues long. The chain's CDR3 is CAWSVRGGGRNTGELFF. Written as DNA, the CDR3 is TGTGCCTGGAGTGTACGTGGCGGGGGACGGAACACCGGGGAGCTGTTTTTT.

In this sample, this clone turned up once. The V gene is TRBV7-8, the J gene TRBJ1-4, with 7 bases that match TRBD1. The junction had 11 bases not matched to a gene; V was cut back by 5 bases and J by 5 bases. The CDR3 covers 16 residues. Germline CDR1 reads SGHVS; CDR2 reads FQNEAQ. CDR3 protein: CASSPPRDSLNEKLFF. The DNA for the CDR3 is TGTGCCAGCAGCCCCCCACGGGACAGCCTAAATGAAAAACTGTTTTTT.

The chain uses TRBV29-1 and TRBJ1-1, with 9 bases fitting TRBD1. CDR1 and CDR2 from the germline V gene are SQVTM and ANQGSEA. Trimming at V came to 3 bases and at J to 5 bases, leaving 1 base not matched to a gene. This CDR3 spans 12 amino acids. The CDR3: CSVDGQGTEAFF. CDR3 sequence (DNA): TGCAGCGTTGATGGACAGGGGACTGAAGCTTTCTTT.

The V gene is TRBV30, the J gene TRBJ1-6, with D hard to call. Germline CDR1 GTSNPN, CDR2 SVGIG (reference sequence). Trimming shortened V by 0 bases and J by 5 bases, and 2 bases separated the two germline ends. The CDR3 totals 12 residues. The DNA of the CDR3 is TGTGCCTGGAGTGTCAATAATTCACCCCTCCACTTT. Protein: CAWSVNNSPLHF.

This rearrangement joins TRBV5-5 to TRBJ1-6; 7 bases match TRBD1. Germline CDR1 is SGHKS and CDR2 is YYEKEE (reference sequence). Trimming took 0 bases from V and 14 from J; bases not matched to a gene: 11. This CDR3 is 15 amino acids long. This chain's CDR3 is CASSLAGSGGGTLHF. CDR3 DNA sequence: TGTGCCAGCAGCTTGGCCGGGTCAGGGGGTGGGACCCTCCACTTT. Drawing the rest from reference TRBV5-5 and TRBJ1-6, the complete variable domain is DAGVTQSPTHLIKTRGQQVTLRCSPISGHKSVSWYQQVLGQGPQFIFQYYEKEERGRGNFPDRFSARQFPNYSSELNVNALLLGDSALYLCASSLAGSGGGTLHFGNGTRLTVT.

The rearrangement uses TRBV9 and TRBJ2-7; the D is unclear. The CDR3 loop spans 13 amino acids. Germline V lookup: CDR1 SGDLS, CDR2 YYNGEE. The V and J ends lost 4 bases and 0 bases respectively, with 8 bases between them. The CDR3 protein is CASSPPGSYEQYF. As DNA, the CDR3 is TGTGCCAGCAGCCCCCCGGGCTCCTACGAGCAGTACTTC.

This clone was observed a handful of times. The CDR3 DNA reads as TGTGCCAGCAGTCCTAGGGACAGGGGGTCTTCCTACGAGCAGTACTTC. This encodes CASSPRDRGSSYEQYF. The chain employs TRBV27 and TRBJ2-7, with 11 nucleotides matching TRBD1. V shed 5 bases, J shed 1 base, and the junction held 7 bases outside the gene matches. There are 16 residues in the CDR3. Germline values: CDR1 MNHEY, CDR2 SMNVEV (reference sequence).

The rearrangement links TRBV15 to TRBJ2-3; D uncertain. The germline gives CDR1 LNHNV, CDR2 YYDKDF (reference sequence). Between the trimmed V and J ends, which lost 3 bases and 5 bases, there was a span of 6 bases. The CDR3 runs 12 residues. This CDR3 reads CATSSVRDTQYF. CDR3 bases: TGTGCCACCAGCAGTGTCCGAGATACGCAGTATTTT. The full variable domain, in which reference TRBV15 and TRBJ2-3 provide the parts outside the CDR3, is DAMVIQNPRYQVTQFGKPVTLSCSQTLNHNVMYWYQQKSSQAPKLLFHYYDKDFNNEADTPDNFQSRRPNTSFCFLDIRSPGLGDTAMYLCATSSVRDTQYFGPGTRLTVL.

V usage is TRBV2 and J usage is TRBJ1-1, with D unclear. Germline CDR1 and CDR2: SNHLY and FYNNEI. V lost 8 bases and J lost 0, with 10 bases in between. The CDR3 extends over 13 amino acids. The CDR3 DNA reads TGTGCCAGCGTCGGGGAATTGAACACTGAAGCTTTCTTT. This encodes CASVGELNTEAFF.